One and the same sample provided the 12 T cell receptor beta chains below, sequenced in a study of cytomegalovirus exposure and HLA in healthy donors. Both 60 Vbeta primers and 13 Jbeta primers went into the PCR. The table came from immunoSEQ multiplex PCR; TCRdb's copy has only in-frame clones and leaves some out. The profile covers about 150,000 clones, with 80% to 90% appearing a single time and approximately 2.7% taken by the ten largest. Sequencing used PBMCs. These receptors were collected from a boy aged 2 to 10 in good health and CMV-seronegative.

The chain links TRBV11-1 to TRBJ2-1, with TRBD2 matching over 10 bases. CDR3 size: 15 residues. Trimming removed 5 bases from V and 6 bases from J; junction bases left unmatched: 7. The germline V gene encodes CDR1 SGHAT and CDR2 FQDESV (reference sequence). The CDR3 DNA sequence: TGTGCCAGCAGCAAGAGCGGGAGGGGGGCCAATGAGCAGTTCTTC. This encodes CASSKSGRGANEQFF.

The rearrangement joins TRBV2 to TRBJ1-3; a weak D match, TRBD1 (6 bases). The CDR3 runs to 14 residues. V was shortened by 4 bases and J by 4 bases, with 11 bases between the two germline ends. The germline V gene has CDR1 SNHLY and CDR2 FYNNEI. The CDR3 DNA is TGTGCCAGCAGTGTACAGGGCGGAGGAAACACCATATATTTT. Protein sequence: CASSVQGGGNTIYF. The full variable domain, with the rest looked up from reference TRBV2 and TRBJ1-3, is EPEVTQTPSHQVTQMGQEVILRCVPISNHLYFYWYRQILGQKVEFLVSFYNNEISEKSEIFDDQFSVERPDGSNFTLKIRSTKLEDSAMYFCASSVQGGGNTIYFGEGSWLTVV.

The gene calls are TRBV5-4 and TRBJ1-2, with 8 bases fitting TRBD1. The trim removed 3 bases at V and 1 base at J, leaving 5 bases unmatched. Germline values: CDR1 SGHNT, CDR2 YYREEE (reference sequence). There are 15 residues in the CDR3. The CDR3 DNA follows: TGTGCCAGCAGCTCCCAGGGGGCGATTAACTATGGCTACACCTTC. Protein sequence: CASSSQGAINYGYTF.

The J gene is TRBJ1-1, the V gene TRBV7-9, with 7 bases fitting TRBD1. V lost 3 bases and J lost 11; bases outside the gene matches: 12. There are 14 residues in the CDR3. Germline CDR1 SEHNR, CDR2 FQNEAQ (reference sequence). DNA for the CDR3: TGTGCCAGCAGCTTCGAGGGGGCGTACATGGGGGCTTTCTTT. Its protein product is CASSFEGAYMGAFF.

This chain links TRBV6-5 with TRBJ1-5, with D hard to call. Germline CDR1 is MNHEY and CDR2 is SVGAGI. Trimming removed 7 bases from V and 4 bases from J, with 11 bases in between. This CDR3 is 13 amino acids long. The CDR3, as DNA: TGTGCCAGCACCATGGGCCTGAATCAGCCCCAGCATTTT. It specifies CASTMGLNQPQHF.

This clone was counted a few times. The rearrangement links TRBV29-1 to TRBJ1-5, with D possibly matching TRBD1 (6 bases). The CDR3 extends over 15 amino acids. CDR1 and CDR2 (germline): SQVTM, ANQGSEA. As DNA, the CDR3 is TGCCTAACCTACCGAGGGGGAATAGACGATCAGCCCCAGCATTTT. Translating gives CLTYRGGIDDQPQHF. Drawing the rest from reference TRBV29-1 and TRBJ1-5, the complete variable domain is SAVISQKPSRDICQRGTSLTIQCQVDSQVTMMFWYRQQPGQSLTLIATANQGSEATYESGFVIDKFPISRPNLTFSTLTVSNMSPEDSSIYLCLTYRGGIDDQPQHFGDGTRLSIL.

J is TRBJ2-1 and V is TRBV9; D may be TRBD2 (5 bases). CDR3 size: 17 residues. Germline V CDR1 and CDR2: SGDLS, YYNGEE. V gave up 0 bases and J gave up 1 base, with 14 bases separating them. CDR3 sequence: CASSVDGSGSSYNEQFF. The CDR3 region has the DNA TGTGCCAGCAGCGTAGATGGCAGTGGGAGTTCCTACAATGAGCAGTTCTTC.

The J gene is TRBJ1-4, the V gene TRBV27, with TRBD1 matching 7 bases. Germline assignment: CDR1 MNHEY and CDR2 SMNVEV (reference sequence). The J segment lost 7 bases and the V segment lost 3 bases, leaving 5 bases of the junction unmatched. This CDR3 is built from 14 residues. The CDR3 spells CASSFDRDVEKLFF. The CDR3 DNA follows: TGTGCCAGCAGTTTCGACAGGGATGTTGAAAAACTGTTTTTT.

This clone appeared a few times. The chain carries TRBV5-6 and TRBJ1-1; 10 nucleotides line up with TRBD1. The V segment lost 6 bases and the J segment 1 base; nucleotides outside the gene matches: 3. The CDR3 totals 14 residues. Germline CDR1 SGHDT, CDR2 YYEEEE. Here the CDR3 reads CASNRQGANTEAFF. The CDR3 DNA reads as TGTGCCAGCAACCGACAGGGGGCGAACACTGAAGCTTTCTTT.

V gene TRBV6-5 combines with J gene TRBJ1-4; 9 bases are a match to TRBD1. The CDR3 consists of 12 residues. CDR1 and CDR2 from the germline V gene are MNHEY and SVGAGI. V dropped 8 bases and J dropped 6; count of bases not matched to a gene: 1. The CDR3 coding sequence is TGTGCCAGCCGGGACAGGGATGAAAAACTGTTTTTT. Translating gives CASRDRDEKLFF.

In nucleotides, the CDR3 is TGTGCCAGCAGGACGGGTTATAGCAATCAGCCCCAGCATTTT. Its translation is CASRTGYSNQPQHF. The chain couples TRBV27 to TRBJ1-5, with no clear D. CDR3 length: 14 amino acids. Germline CDR1 MNHEY, CDR2 SMNVEV (reference sequence). Trimming shortened V by 6 bases and J by 0 bases, and 9 bases separated the two germline ends.

This sequence joins TRBV7-6 and TRBJ2-2; D gene ambiguous. Germline V gene data show CDR1 as SGHVS and CDR2 as FNYEAQ. This CDR3 is built from 16 residues. Trimming took off 1 base at V and 4 bases at J, with 13 bases between the two ends. The CDR3 protein is CASSLVSRVSTGELFF. For the CDR3, the DNA is TGTGCCAGCAGCTTAGTGTCTCGGGTTAGCACCGGGGAGCTGTTTTTT.